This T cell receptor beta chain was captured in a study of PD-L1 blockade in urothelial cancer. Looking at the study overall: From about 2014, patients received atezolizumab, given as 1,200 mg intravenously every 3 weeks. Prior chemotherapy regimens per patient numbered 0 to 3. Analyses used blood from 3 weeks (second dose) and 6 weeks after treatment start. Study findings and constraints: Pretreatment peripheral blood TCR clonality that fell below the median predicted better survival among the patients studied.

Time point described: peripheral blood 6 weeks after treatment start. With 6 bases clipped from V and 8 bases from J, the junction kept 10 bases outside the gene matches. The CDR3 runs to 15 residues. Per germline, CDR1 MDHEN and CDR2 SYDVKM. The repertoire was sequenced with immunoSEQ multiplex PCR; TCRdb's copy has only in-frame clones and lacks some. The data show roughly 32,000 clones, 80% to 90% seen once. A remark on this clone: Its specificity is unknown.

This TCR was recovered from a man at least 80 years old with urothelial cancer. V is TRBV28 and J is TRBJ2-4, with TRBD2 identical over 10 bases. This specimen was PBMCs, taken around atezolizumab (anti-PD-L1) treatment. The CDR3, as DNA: TGTGCCAGCAGAACTAGCGGGATGGGGGGCGACATTCAGTACTTC. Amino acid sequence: CASRTSGMGGDIQYF.